Listed below are T cell receptor beta chains from one sample, sequenced in a study of cytomegalovirus exposure and HLA in healthy donors. Method: immunoSEQ multiplex PCR; TCRdb's copy keeps in-frame clones and lacks some. The table shows approximately 270,000 clones, with 80% to 90% occurring only once. The sequenced sample was PBMCs. These receptors came from a woman under 30 in good health and CMV-seronegative. Both conserved end residues are part of each CDR3. Fields, in order: J gene, clone size, V gene, D gene, CDR3 protein, CDR3 DNA. The D gene is left open where the match is weak. Rows may omit the clone size; those that give it use once, few, many or a size class.

TRBJ2-1 few TRBV6-1 - CASSELLRSSGYNEQFF TGTGCCAGCAGTGAACTATTAAGGTCCAGCGGGTACAATGAGCAGTTCTTC
TRBJ2-2 - TRBV7-6 - CASSRGRGNTGELFF TGTGCCAGCAGCCGAGGGCGGGGGAACACCGGGGAGCTGTTTTTT
TRBJ1-6 - TRBV27 - CASSYPPGATNSPLHF TGTGCCAGCAGTTACCCCCCAGGGGCGACGAATTCACCCCTCCACTTT
TRBJ2-7 - TRBV14 TRBD2 CASSLRDYLYEQYF TGTGCCAGCAGCCTTCGGGACTATCTCTACGAGCAGTACTTC
TRBJ2-5 - TRBV30 TRBD1 CAWSPWRQGAGETQYF TGTGCCTGGAGTCCATGGAGACAGGGGGCAGGGGAGACCCAGTACTTC
TRBJ1-2 - TRBV12-5 TRBD1 CASGLLTGSGYTF TGTGCTAGTGGTTTATTGACAGGGTCTGGCTACACCTTC
TRBJ1-3 once TRBV30 - CAWSVRVRTLLLGNTIYF TGTGCCTGGAGTGTACGAGTTCGTACCCTCCTTTTAGGAAACACCATATATTTT
TRBJ1-3 - TRBV9 TRBD1 CASSPGQGISGNTIYF TGTGCCAGCAGCCCGGGACAGGGGATCTCTGGAAACACCATATATTTT
TRBJ2-7 once TRBV28 - CASSPHDSNYEQYF TGTGCCAGCAGCCCCCATGACAGTAACTACGAGCAGTACTTC
TRBJ2-3 - TRBV7-7 TRBD2 CASSSGSGNGPDTQYF TGTGCCAGCAGCTCAGGAAGCGGGAACGGCCCAGATACGCAGTATTTT
TRBJ1-6 few TRBV28 TRBD1 CASSADREISPLHF TGTGCCAGCAGCGCTGACAGGGAGATTTCACCCCTCCACTTT
TRBJ2-3 - TRBV30 - CAWSADSYLTDTQYF TGTGCCTGGAGTGCGGACTCCTATCTCACAGATACGCAGTATTTT
TRBJ2-3 - TRBV6-1 - CASSGIQGTDTQYF TGTGCCAGCAGTGGGATTCAGGGAACAGATACGCAGTATTTT
TRBJ2-3 - TRBV2 TRBD1 CASSIRGQGGDTQYF TGTGCCAGCAGTATTCGTGGACAGGGGGGAGATACGCAGTATTTT
TRBJ1-2 - TRBV7-8 - CASASGLNYGYTF TGTGCCAGCGCATCAGGCCTTAACTATGGCTACACCTTC
TRBJ1-2 - TRBV28 TRBD1 CASSPTGTADGYTF TGTGCCAGCAGCCCAACCGGGACAGCAGATGGCTACACCTTC
TRBJ2-7 few TRBV19 - CASSRYRTAQSYEQYF TGTGCCAGTAGTAGATACCGGACAGCTCAATCCTACGAGCAGTACTTC
TRBJ2-2 - TRBV25-1 - CASSNWRRELFF TGTGCCAGCAGTAACTGGCGGAGGGAGCTGTTTTTT
TRBJ2-1 - TRBV5-6 TRBD1 CASSVRPGQGAYNEQFF TGTGCCAGCAGCGTAAGGCCGGGACAGGGGGCGTACAATGAGCAGTTCTTC
TRBJ2-3 - TRBV9 - CASSVGTDSPVDTQYF TGTGCCAGCAGCGTGGGCACGGACAGTCCCGTCGATACGCAGTATTTT
TRBJ2-1 few TRBV11-3 - CASSPPGHYNEQFF TGTGCCAGCAGCCCACCGGGACACTACAATGAGCAGTTCTTC
TRBJ1-2 - TRBV5-5 - CASSYYQTANYGYTF TGTGCCAGCAGTTACTACCAGACAGCTAACTATGGCTACACCTTC
TRBJ2-1 - TRBV4-1 TRBD2 CASSQDPWASGEGEQFF TGCGCCAGCAGCCAAGATCCTTGGGCTAGCGGGGAGGGTGAGCAGTTCTTC
TRBJ1-3 - TRBV30 - CAWSGAGNTIYF TGTGCCTGGAGTGGCGCTGGAAACACCATATATTTT
TRBJ1-6 - TRBV25-1 TRBD1 CASSEVGGRVNSPLHF TGTGCCAGCAGTGAAGTAGGGGGCAGGGTCAATTCACCCCTCCACTTT
TRBJ2-7 - TRBV30 - CAWRPSGRLFEQYF TGTGCCTGGAGACCGAGCGGGCGACTATTCGAGCAGTACTTC
TRBJ1-6 once TRBV5-1 TRBD1 CASSSDDRGTYNSPLHF TGCGCCAGCAGCTCGGACGACAGGGGAACCTATAATTCACCCCTCCACTTT
TRBJ2-5 - TRBV2 - CASSQGQETQYF TGTGCCAGCTCTCAGGGGCAAGAGACCCAGTACTTC
TRBJ2-1 - TRBV12-5 - CASGLGRGNEQFF TGTGCTAGTGGTTTGGGCCGAGGCAATGAGCAGTTCTTC
TRBJ1-6 - TRBV7-3 - CASSLAGLHLGSPLHF TGTGCCAGCAGCTTGGCGGGACTCCACTTAGGTTCACCCCTCCACTTT
TRBJ2-7 - TRBV27 TRBD2 CASSAHRGGEYEQYF TGTGCCAGCAGTGCCCACCGCGGGGGGGAATACGAGCAGTACTTC